This T cell receptor beta chain was identified during a study of cytotoxic CD8 clonotypes in ibrutinib-treated CLL. Whole-study results and caveats: Baseline values of clonality outstripped age-matched healthy donors and followed circulating CD8+ T-cell counts.

The germline V gene has CDR1 MNHNY and CDR2 SVGAGI (reference sequence). The V and J ends lost 8 bases and 8 bases respectively, with 12 bases between them. The CDR3 totals 11 residues. Repertoires were generated with immunoSEQ multiplex PCR, while TCRdb's copy carries only in-frame clones and drops some. The sample gives 110,000 to 150,000 clones, about 76% of which show up once; 5.1% is in the top ten. A note on this clone: Its antigen is undetermined.

This clonotype was sampled from a human donor with chronic lymphocytic leukemia. The sample consisted of PBMCs, taken after 24 months of ibrutinib treatment. The chain carries TRBV6-6 and TRBJ1-2; D is unresolved. Here the CDR3 DNA reads TGTGCCAGCGGGCGGATCGGAGGCTACACCTTC. Translation: CASGRIGGYTF.